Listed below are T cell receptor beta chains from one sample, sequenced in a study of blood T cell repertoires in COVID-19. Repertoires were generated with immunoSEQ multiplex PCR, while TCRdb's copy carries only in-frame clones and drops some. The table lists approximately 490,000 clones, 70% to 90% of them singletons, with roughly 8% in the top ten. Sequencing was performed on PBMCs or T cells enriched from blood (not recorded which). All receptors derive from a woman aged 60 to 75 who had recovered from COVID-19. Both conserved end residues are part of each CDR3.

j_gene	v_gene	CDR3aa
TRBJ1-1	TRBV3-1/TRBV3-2	CASIGGGTEAFF
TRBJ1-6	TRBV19	CASSITLNARGRVAPLHF
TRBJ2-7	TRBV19	CASRRSGGPYEQYF
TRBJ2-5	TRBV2	CATKGGQIEETQYF
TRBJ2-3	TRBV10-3	CAARGRIEADTQYF
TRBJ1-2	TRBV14	CASSQSAGGGNGYTF
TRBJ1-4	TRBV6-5	CASTDRGQGLLFF
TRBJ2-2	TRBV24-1	CATSDLGRGNTGELFF
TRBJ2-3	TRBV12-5	CASGLLREPPGLATLAADTQYF
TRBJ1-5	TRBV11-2	CASSLDLQGGPQHF
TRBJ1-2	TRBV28	CASSFRGNYGYTF
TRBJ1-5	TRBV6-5	CASSTGSRQPQHF
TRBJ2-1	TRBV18	CASSTGTGVLNEQFF
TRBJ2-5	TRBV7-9	CASSLEGPRGACLKETQYF
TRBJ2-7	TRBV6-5	CASSYWDSPYEQYF
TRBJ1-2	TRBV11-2	CASSLEPQGANGYTF
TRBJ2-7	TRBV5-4	CASSFRASGTNYEQYF
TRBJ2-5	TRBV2	CASLRDLQETQYF
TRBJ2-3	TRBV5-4	CASSLSWLAGGVTDTQYF
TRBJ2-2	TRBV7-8	CASSLGQTNTGELFF
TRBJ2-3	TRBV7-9	CASSLAGQSTDTQYF
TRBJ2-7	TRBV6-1	CASSEGNRGYEQYF
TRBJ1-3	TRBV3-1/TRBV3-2	CASSIGGNTIYF
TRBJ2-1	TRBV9	CASSAEGTDYNEQFF
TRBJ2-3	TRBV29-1	CSTTGTGGTDTQYF
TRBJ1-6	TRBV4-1	CASSHRPPGQGTNSPLHF
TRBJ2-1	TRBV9	CASSVDWWQGTTPYNEQFF
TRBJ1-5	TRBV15	CATSHRSNQPQHF
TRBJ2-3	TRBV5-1	CASSLIGGMDGTDTQYF
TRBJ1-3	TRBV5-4	CASSLRGQSYSGNTIYF
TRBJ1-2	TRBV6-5	CASSSRTGAFYGYTF
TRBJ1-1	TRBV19	CASSPRQNTEAFF
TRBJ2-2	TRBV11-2	CASSLVLYTGELFF
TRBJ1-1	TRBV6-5	CASSYSGGKAFF
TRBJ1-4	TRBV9	CASSSTGAIGKLFF
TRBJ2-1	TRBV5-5	CASSLRLAGGQHEQFF
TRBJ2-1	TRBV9	CASSVEGFQGNEQFF
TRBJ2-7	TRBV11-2	CASSFDRGWYEQYF
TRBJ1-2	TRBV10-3	CAISVGAGGYTF
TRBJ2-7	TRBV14	CASSQIGTVSSWEQYF
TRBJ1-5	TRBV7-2	CASSLEPDRSQPQHF
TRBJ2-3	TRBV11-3	CASSLGGGPYGTQYF
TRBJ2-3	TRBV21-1	CASSKRDSGDTQYF
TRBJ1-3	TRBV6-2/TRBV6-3	CASSYPIPGTGGFSGNTIYF
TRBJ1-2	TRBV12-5	CASEGVGYGYTF
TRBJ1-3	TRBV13	CASSLAGSGESGNTIYF
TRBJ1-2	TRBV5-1	CASSPYLGQGYGYTF
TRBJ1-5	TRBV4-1	CASSQESGGNQPQHF
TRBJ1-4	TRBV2	CASRLIDEKLFF
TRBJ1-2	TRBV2	CASTPQGTYGYTF
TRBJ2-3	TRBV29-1	CSVEPTISGGATQYF
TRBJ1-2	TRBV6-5	CASSYGPGDNYGYTF
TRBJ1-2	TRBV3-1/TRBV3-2	CASSRGEAGFYGYTF
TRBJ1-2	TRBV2	CASSETRVGYTF
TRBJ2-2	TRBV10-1	CASGGDTGELFF
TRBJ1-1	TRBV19	CASSLFGSAVF
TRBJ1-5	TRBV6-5	CASRRQGYNQPQHF